Detailed here is one TCR beta chain. TCRbeta libraries were built with three rounds of nested PCR, modified from ARM-PCR. Via MiXCR, TCRdb re-called the multiplex PCR reads, giving one row per CDR3 protein. Of about 200,000 distinct CDR3 sequences listed, less than 80% were seen once; the top ten hold about 25%. RNA was extracted from bulk tissue without any cell sorting. This sample is drawn from a study of tumor and adjacent non-tumor tissue in lung cancer. The CDR3 consists of 17 residues. Germline lookup yields CDR1 SGHAT and CDR2 FQNNGV. This chain joins TRBV11-2 and TRBJ2-1; TRBD2 matches at 11 bases. Sequencing was performed on lung tumor tissue. The TCR comes from a man aged 60-69 years with non-small cell lung cancer. CDR3 region: CPSSSSRLAGGNNEQFF. CDR3 sequence (DNA): TGTCCTAGCAGCTCATCTCGGCTAGCGGGAGGTAACAATGAGCAGTTCTTC. The full variable domain, its missing parts supplied by reference TRBV11-2 and TRBJ2-1, is EAGVAQSPRYKIIEKRQSVAFWCNPISGHATLYWYQQILGQGPKLLIQFQNNGVVDDSQLPKDRFSAERLKGVDSTLKIQPAKLEDSAVYLCPSSSSRLAGGNNEQFFGPGTRLTVL.